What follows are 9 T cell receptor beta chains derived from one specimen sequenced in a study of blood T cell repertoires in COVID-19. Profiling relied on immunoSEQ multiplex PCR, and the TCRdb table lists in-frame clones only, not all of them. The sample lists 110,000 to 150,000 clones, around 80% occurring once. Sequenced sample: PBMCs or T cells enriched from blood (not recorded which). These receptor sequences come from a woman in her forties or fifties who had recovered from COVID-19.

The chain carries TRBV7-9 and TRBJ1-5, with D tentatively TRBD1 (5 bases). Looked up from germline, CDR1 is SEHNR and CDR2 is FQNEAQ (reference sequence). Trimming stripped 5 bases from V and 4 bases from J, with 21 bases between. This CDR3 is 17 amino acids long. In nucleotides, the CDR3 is TGTGCCAGCAGCGCACAGACCGGGACTCCAGGGAATCAGCCCCAGCATTTT. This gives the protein CASSAQTGTPGNQPQHF.

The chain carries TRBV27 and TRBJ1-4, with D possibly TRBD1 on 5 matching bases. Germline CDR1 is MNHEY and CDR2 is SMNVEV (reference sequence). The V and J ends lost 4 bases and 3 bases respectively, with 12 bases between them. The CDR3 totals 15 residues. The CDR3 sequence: CASSSMGGPNEKLFF. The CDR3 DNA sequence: TGTGCCAGCAGTTCTATGGGGGGACCTAATGAAAAACTGTTTTTT. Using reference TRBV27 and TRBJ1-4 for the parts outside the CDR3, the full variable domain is EAQVTQNPRYLITVTGKKLTVTCSQNMNHEYMSWYRQDPGLGLRQIYYSMNVEVTDKGDVPEGYKVSRKEKRNFPLILESPSPNQTSLYFCASSSMGGPNEKLFFGSGTQLSVL.

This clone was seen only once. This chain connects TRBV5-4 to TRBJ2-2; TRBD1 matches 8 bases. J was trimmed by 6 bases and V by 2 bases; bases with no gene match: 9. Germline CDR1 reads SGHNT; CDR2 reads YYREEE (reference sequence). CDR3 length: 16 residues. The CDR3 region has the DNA TGTGCCAGCAGCTTTGGGGGACAGGCTAAATCCGGGGAGCTGTTTTTT. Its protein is CASSFGGQAKSGELFF.

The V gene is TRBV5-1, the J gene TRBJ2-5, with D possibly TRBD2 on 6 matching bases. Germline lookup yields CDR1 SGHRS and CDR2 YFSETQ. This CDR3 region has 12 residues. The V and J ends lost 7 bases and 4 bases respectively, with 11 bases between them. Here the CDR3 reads CASGAGGETQYF. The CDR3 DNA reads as TGCGCCAGCGGGGCCGGGGGAGAGACCCAGTACTTC. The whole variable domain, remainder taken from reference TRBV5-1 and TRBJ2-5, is KAGVTQTPRYLIKTRGQQVTLSCSPISGHRSVSWYQQTPGQGLQFLFEYFSETQRNKGNFPGRFSGRQFSNSRSEMNVSTLELGDSALYLCASGAGGETQYFGPGTRLLVL.

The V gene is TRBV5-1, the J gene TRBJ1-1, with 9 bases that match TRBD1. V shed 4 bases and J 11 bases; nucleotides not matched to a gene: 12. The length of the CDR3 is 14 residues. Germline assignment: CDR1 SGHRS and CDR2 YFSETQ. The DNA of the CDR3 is TGCGCCAGCAGCGCGGACAGGGGAGAGGAGTGGGCTTTCTTT. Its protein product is CASSADRGEEWAFF. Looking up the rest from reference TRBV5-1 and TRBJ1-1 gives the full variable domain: KAGVTQTPRYLIKTRGQQVTLSCSPISGHRSVSWYQQTPGQGLQFLFEYFSETQRNKGNFPGRFSGRQFSNSRSEMNVSTLELGDSALYLCASSADRGEEWAFFGQGTRLTVV.

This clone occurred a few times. As DNA, the CDR3 is TGTGCCAGCAGTGACAGGGGGTATCAGCCCCAGCATTTT. Encoded protein: CASSDRGYQPQHF. The rearrangement links TRBV2 to TRBJ1-5, with TRBD1 identical over 7 bases. With 3 bases clipped from V and 5 bases from J, the junction kept 1 base outside the gene matches. This CDR3 contains 13 residues. Germline lookup yields CDR1 SNHLY and CDR2 FYNNEI.

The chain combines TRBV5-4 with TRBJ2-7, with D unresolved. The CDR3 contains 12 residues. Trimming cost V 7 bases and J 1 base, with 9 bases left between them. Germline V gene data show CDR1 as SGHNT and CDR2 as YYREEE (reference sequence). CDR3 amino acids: CASGASSYEQYF. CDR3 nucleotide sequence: TGTGCCAGCGGCGCTAGTTCCTACGAGCAGTACTTC.

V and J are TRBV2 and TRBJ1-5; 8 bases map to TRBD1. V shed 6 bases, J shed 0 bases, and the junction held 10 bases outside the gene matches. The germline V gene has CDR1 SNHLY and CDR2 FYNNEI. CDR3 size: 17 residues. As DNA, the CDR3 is TGTGCCAGCAGGGATGTACGGGGACAGGCTAGCAATCAGCCCCAGCATTTT. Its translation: CASRDVRGQASNQPQHF.

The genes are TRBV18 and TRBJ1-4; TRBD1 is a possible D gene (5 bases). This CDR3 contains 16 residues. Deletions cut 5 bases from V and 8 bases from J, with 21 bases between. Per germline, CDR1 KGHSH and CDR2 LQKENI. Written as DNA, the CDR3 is TGTGCCAGCTCATCTCAGGGTTTGGTTCGGAAAGAAAAACTGTTTTTT. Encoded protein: CASSSQGLVRKEKLFF.